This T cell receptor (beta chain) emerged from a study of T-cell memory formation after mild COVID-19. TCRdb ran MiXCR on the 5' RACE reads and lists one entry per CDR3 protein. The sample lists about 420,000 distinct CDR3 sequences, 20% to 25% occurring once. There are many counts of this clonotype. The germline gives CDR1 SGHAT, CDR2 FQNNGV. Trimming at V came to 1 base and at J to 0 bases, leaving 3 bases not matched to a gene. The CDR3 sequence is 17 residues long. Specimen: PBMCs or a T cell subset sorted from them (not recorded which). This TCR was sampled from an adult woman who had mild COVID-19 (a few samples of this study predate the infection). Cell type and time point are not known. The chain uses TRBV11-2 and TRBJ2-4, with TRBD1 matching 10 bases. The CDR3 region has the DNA TGTGCCAGCAGCTTAGGACAGGGGGCTCTAGCCAAAAACATTCAGTACTTC. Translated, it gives CASSLGQGALAKNIQYF.